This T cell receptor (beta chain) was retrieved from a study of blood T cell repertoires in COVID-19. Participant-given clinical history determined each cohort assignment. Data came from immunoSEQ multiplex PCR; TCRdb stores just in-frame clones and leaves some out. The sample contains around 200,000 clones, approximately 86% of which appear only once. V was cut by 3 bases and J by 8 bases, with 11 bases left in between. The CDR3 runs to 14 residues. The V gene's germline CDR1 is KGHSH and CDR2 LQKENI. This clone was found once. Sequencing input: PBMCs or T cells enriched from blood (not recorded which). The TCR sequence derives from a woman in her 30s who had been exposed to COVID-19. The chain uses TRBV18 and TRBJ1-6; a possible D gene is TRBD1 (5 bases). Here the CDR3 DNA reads TGTGCCAGCTCACCGGGGCAGGCCTATTCACCCCTCCACTTT. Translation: CASSPGQAYSPLHF.